This T cell receptor beta chain was recovered during a study of blood T cell repertoires in COVID-19. Some clones are missing from TCRdb's copy, which holds only in-frame ones; the method was immunoSEQ multiplex PCR. The table lists around 150,000 clones, around 85% of them singletons. Sequencing was performed on PBMCs or T cells enriched from blood (not recorded which). This receptor was obtained from a woman between 40 and 55 years old who had recovered from COVID-19.

The CDR3: CASSGTGGRDEQFF. CDR3 in DNA: TGTGCCAGCTCCGGGACAGGGGGCCGGGATGAGCAGTTCTTC. This chain joins TRBV14 and TRBJ2-1; 12 bases map to TRBD1. The CDR3 spans 14 residues. Germline trimming cut 8 bases from V and 8 bases from J; bases unmatched to any gene: 7. From germline, CDR1 is SGHDN and CDR2 FVKESK. The full variable domain, completed using reference TRBV14 and TRBJ2-1, is EAGVTQFPSHSVIEKGQTVTLRCDPISGHDNLYWYRRVMGKEIKFLLHFVKESKQDESGMPNNRFLAERTGGTYSTLKVQPAELEDSGVYFCASSGTGGRDEQFFGPGTRLTVL.